This T cell receptor (beta chain) was retrieved from a study of T cell responses to AZD1222 COVID-19 vaccine. Produced via immunoSEQ multiplex PCR; TCRdb's table is partial and in-frame only. The profile covers 110,000 or so clones, with roughly nine tenths appearing a single time and less than 3.5% taken by the ten largest. The CDR3 is 15 amino acids. V gave up 6 bases and J gave up 6 bases; unmatched junction bases: 9. CDR1 and CDR2 (germline): MNHEY, SVGAGI. Sequencing used peripheral blood, obtained 28 days after the second AZD1222 dose. The chain employs TRBV6-5 and TRBJ1-5, with 9 bases fitting TRBD1. The receptor was isolated from an adult who received the AZD1222 COVID-19 vaccine. The CDR3 spells CASSKQGALTQPQHF. CDR3 in DNA: TGTGCCAGCAGCAAACAGGGGGCCCTGACTCAGCCCCAGCATTTT.